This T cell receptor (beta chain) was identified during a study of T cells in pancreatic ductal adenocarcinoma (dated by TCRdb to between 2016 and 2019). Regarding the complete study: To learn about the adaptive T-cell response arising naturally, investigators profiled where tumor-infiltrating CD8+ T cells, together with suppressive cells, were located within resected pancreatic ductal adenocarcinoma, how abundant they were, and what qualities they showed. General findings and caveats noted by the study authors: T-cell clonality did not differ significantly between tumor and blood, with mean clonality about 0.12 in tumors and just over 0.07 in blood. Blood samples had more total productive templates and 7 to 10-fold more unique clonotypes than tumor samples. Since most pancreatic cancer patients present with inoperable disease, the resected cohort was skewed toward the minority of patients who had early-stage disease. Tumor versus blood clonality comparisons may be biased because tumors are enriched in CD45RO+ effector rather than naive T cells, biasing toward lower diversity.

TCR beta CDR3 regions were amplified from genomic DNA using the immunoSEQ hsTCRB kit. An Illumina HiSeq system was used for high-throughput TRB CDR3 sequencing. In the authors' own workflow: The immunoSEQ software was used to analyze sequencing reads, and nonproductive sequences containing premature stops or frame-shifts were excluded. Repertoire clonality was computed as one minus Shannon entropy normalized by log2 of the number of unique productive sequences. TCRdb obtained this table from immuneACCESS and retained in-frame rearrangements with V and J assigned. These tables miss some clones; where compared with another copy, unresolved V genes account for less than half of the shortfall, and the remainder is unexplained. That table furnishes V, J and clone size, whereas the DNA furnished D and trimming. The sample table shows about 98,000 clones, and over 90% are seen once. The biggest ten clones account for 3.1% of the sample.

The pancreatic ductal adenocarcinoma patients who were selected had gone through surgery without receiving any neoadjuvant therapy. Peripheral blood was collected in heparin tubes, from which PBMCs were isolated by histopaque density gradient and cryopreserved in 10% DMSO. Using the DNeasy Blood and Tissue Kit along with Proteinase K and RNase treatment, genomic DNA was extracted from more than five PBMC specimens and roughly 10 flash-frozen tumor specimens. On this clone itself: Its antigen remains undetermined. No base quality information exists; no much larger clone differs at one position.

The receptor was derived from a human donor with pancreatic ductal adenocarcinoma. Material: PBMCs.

At the DNA level, the sequence is TGTGCCAGCAGCACACAGGGATTCGAGCAGTACTTC. Translation gives CASSTQGFEQYF. The rearranged chain carries TRBV7-2 and TRBJ2-7; the D gene is perhaps TRBD1, from 6 matching bases. CDR1 SGHTA and CDR2 FQGNSA were looked up in the germline V gene. At the junction V is shortened by 5 bases and J by 6 bases, with 11 bases in between. The CDR3 has 12 amino acids, counting the end cysteine and phenylalanine. The entry retains the CDR3 DNA only, 36 bases that are in frame from base 1.